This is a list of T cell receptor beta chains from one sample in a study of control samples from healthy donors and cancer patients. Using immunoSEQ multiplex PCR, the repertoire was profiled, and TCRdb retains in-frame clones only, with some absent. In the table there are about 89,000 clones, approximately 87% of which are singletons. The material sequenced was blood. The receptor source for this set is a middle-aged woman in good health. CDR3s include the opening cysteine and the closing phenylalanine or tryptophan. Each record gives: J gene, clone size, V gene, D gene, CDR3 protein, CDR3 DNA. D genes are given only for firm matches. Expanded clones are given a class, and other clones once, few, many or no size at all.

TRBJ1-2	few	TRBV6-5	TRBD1	CASRDGTGDGYTF	TGTGCCAGCAGGGACGGGACAGGGGATGGCTACACCTTC
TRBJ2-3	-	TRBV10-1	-	CASSESDSTDTQYF	TGCGCCAGCAGTGAGTCGGACAGCACAGATACGCAGTATTTT
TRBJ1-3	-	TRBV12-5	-	CASGLGQGREGNTIYF	TGTGCTAGTGGTTTGGGTCAGGGGCGCGAAGGAAACACCATATATTTT
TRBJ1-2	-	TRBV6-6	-	CASSYDASGGYTF	TGTGCCAGCAGTTACGATGCCTCAGGCGGCTACACCTTC
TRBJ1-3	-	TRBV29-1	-	CSVEDLGNTIYF	TGCAGCGTTGAAGACCTCGGAAACACCATATATTTT
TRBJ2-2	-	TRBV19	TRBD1	CASTPGQLNTGELFF	TGTGCCAGTACACCGGGACAGCTAAACACCGGGGAGCTGTTTTTT
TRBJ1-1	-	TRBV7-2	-	CASSLALGGNTEAFF	TGTGCCAGCAGCTTAGCGCTCGGCGGGAACACTGAAGCTTTCTTT
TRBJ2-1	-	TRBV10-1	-	CASSEGVSTYNEQFF	TGCGCCAGCAGTGAAGGGGTTTCAACGTACAATGAGCAGTTCTTC
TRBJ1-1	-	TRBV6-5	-	CASSQTWGFGAFF	TGTGCCAGCAGCCAGACGTGGGGTTTTGGGGCTTTCTTT
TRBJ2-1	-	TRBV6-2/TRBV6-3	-	CASSYFGGSGNEQFF	TGTGCCAGCAGTTACTTTGGGGGCTCTGGGAATGAGCAGTTCTTC
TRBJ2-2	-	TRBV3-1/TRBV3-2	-	CAGSQVSPGSRKGAGELFF	TGTGCCGGCAGCCAAGTGTCCCCCGGGTCTCGTAAAGGGGCCGGGGAGCTGTTTTTT
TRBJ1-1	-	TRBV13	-	CASSPKRTNTEAFF	TGTGCCAGCAGCCCCAAACGGACGAACACTGAAGCTTTCTTT
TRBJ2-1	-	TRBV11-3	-	CASSLQGSMGEQFF	TGTGCCAGCAGCCTACAAGGAAGTATGGGTGAGCAGTTCTTC
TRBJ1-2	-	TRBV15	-	CATSRGGSVNGYTF	TGTGCCACCAGCAGAGGGGGGAGCGTTAATGGCTACACCTTC
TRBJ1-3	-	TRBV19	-	CASSTLPGADSGNTIYF	TGTGCCAGTAGTACCCTACCGGGAGCCGACTCTGGAAACACCATATATTTT
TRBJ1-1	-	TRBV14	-	CASSLGRARPFF	TGTGCCAGCAGCCTAGGACGGGCCCGGCCTTTCTTT
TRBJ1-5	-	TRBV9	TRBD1	CASSVEGAPNQPQHF	TGTGCCAGCAGCGTAGAGGGGGCCCCTAATCAGCCCCAGCATTTT
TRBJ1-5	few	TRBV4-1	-	CASSQEGRYQSLSNQPQHF	TGCGCCAGCAGCCAAGAAGGCAGATATCAAAGCCTCAGCAATCAGCCCCAGCATTTT
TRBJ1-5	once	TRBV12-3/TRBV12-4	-	CASSLLLGPQHF	TGTGCCAGCAGTCTTCTTCTGGGGCCCCAGCATTTT
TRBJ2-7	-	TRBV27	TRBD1	CASSFGTGEEYEQYF	TGTGCCAGCAGTTTCGGGACAGGGGAGGAATACGAGCAGTACTTC
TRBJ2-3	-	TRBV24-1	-	CATSDLSGNRPDTQYF	TGTGCCACCAGTGATTTGTCAGGGAACAGGCCAGATACGCAGTATTTT
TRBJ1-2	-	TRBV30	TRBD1	CAFGGKGARGYTF	TGTGCCTTTGGAGGCAAGGGGGCAAGGGGCTACACCTTC
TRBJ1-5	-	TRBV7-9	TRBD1	CASSPQGGGNQPQHF	TGTGCCAGCAGCCCCCAGGGGGGTGGAAATCAGCCCCAGCATTTT
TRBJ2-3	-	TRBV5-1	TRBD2	CASSRTSGGTDTQYF	TGCGCCAGCAGCCGGACTAGCGGGGGCACAGATACGCAGTATTTT
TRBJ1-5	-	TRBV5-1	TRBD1	CASSTGTGNEPQHF	TGCGCCAGCAGCACCGGGACAGGGAATGAGCCCCAGCATTTT
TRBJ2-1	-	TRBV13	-	CASSSRDFPYNEQFF	TGTGCCAGCAGCTCGCGGGACTTCCCCTACAATGAGCAGTTCTTC
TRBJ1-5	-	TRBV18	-	CASSPYLLGGSNQPQHF	TGTGCCAGCTCACCGTATCTTTTGGGGGGAAGCAATCAGCCCCAGCATTTT
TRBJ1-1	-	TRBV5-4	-	CASSPRGGGSNTEAFF	TGTGCCAGCAGCCCCCGCGGAGGGGGATCGAACACTGAAGCTTTCTTT
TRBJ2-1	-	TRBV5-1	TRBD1	CASSLRQGVGNEQFF	TGCGCCAGCAGCTTGAGACAGGGGGTGGGAAATGAGCAGTTCTTC
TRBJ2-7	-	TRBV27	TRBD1	CASSFTGTGHRNEQYF	TGTGCCAGCAGTTTCACCGGGACAGGGCATAGGAACGAGCAGTACTTC
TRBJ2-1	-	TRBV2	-	CASRAPQVSSYNEQFF	TGTGCCAGCAGGGCCCCACAGGTGAGCTCCTACAATGAGCAGTTCTTC
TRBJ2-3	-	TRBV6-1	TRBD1	CASSDPGTGGQYF	TGTGCCAGCAGTGACCCGGGGACAGGGGGGCAGTATTTT
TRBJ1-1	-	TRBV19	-	CASRSANTEAFF	TGTGCCAGTAGGTCAGCGAACACTGAAGCTTTCTTT
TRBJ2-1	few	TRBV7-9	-	CASSHSRQAIAGKEQFF	TGTGCCAGCAGCCACAGCCGACAGGCCATCGCGGGAAAAGAGCAGTTCTTC
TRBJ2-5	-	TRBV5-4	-	CASSPDSRETQYF	TGTGCCAGCAGCCCGGACAGTAGGGAGACCCAGTACTTC
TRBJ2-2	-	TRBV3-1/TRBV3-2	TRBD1	CASSQNLRNRGRTGELFF	TGTGCCAGCAGCCAAAACTTACGTAACAGGGGGCGAACCGGGGAGCTGTTTTTT
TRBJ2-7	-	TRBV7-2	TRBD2	CASSLSAGGMDEQYF	TGTGCCAGCAGCTTGTCAGCGGGGGGGATGGATGAGCAGTACTTC
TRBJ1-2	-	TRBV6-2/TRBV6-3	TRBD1	CASSYDRDNYGYTF	TGTGCCAGCAGTTACGACAGGGACAACTATGGCTACACCTTC
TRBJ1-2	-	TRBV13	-	CASSLGLRGGYGYTF	TGTGCCAGCAGCTTAGGCCTCAGGGGCGGTTATGGCTACACCTTC
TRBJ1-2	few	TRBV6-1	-	CASSSVKPVNGYTF	TGTGCCAGCAGTTCCGTTAAACCGGTTAATGGCTACACCTTC
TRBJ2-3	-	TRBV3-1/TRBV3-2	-	CASTPRGGWADTQYF	TGTGCCAGCACCCCGAGGGGGGGCTGGGCAGATACGCAGTATTTT
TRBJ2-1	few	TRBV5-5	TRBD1	CASSLAASDRAQFF	TGTGCCAGCAGCTTGGCTGCCTCGGACAGGGCTCAGTTCTTC
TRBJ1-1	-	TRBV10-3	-	CAISELDTEAFF	TGTGCCATCAGTGAATTAGACACTGAAGCTTTCTTT
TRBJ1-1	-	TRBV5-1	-	CASEQGPSLNTEAFF	TGCGCCAGCGAACAGGGCCCCAGTTTGAACACTGAAGCTTTCTTT
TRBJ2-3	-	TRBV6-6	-	CASAPLGDTQYF	TGTGCCAGCGCCCCATTGGGAGATACGCAGTATTTT